Following are 18 T cell receptor beta chains from one sample sequenced in a study of T cells in Graves' hyperthyroidism and ophthalmopathy. RNA transcripts yielded amplified TCR beta CDR3 regions. First-round RT-PCR with HTBI primers amplified the TCR CDR3 region. MiXCR was run by TCRdb on the multiplex PCR reads, yielding one entry per CDR3 protein. The table has 300,000 to 450,000 distinct CDR3 sequences, about 14% seen once. Sequences were obtained from blood. The receptors were gathered from a woman aged 55-69 years with Graves' hyperthyroidism.

In its sample, this clonotype was seen many times. The V and J genes are TRBV27 and TRBJ2-7; D unclear. The germline V gene has CDR1 MNHEY and CDR2 SMNVEV (reference sequence). The CDR3 is 14 residues long. Deletions cut 4 bases from V and 3 bases from J, with 13 bases between. CDR3 protein: CASSSFVSFYEQYF. The DNA for the CDR3 is TGTGCCAGCAGTTCCTTTGTCTCCTTCTACGAGCAGTACTTC.

The CDR3 DNA reads as TGTGCCTGGAGTCTAGGGGCCGAGCAGTTCTTC. Protein product: CAWSLGAEQFF. The chain employs TRBV30 and TRBJ2-1; the D gene is possibly TRBD1 (5 bases). V was pared by 2 bases and J by 10 bases, with 9 bases between. The germline V gene has CDR1 GTSNPN and CDR2 SVGIG (reference sequence). The CDR3 consists of 11 residues.

This clonotype came up many times. V gene TRBV12-5 combines with J gene TRBJ2-3; D unresolved. Deletions cut 3 bases from V and 4 bases from J, with 5 bases between. This CDR3 has 12 residues. Germline loops: CDR1 LGHNT, CDR2 FRNRAP. This chain's CDR3 is CASGFGPDTQYF. DNA of the CDR3: TGTGCTAGTGGTTTTGGCCCAGATACGCAGTATTTT.

There are many counts of this clonotype. The CDR3 nucleotides read TGTGCCAGCACCTCTGAACAGGGCCCAGATACGCAGTATTTT. Its translation: CASTSEQGPDTQYF. The chain has TRBV12-3 or TRBV12-4 and TRBJ2-3, with D tentatively TRBD1 (6 bases). Trimming left V 7 bases short and J 4 bases short, with 15 bases between. The CDR3 spans 14 residues.

The sample holds one count of this clonotype. This may be a read error, as it is one base from a much larger clone. The chain recombines TRBV27 with TRBJ1-1; D might be TRBD1 (6 bases). This CDR3 has 13 residues. V lost 5 bases and J 6 bases, leaving 13 bases between the germline ends. The germline V gene encodes CDR1 MNHEY and CDR2 SMNVEV (reference sequence). The CDR3 sequence is CASSPQGYPEAFF. CDR3 sequence (DNA): TGTGCCAGCAGTCCACAGGGATACCCTGAAGCTTTCTTT.

This clonotype showed up many times. The V call is TRBV13, the J call TRBJ1-2; D perhaps matches TRBD1 (5 bases). Germline lookup yields CDR1 PRHDT and CDR2 FYEKMQ (reference sequence). The CDR3 is 15 residues long. The V and J ends lost 5 bases and 9 bases respectively, with 22 bases between them. The CDR3 loop is CASSGRDQDYVSYTF. The CDR3 DNA is TGTGCCAGCAGCGGACGGGACCAGGATTATGTTAGCTACACCTTC. Full variable domain (missing parts from reference TRBV13 and TRBJ1-2): AAGVIQSPRHLIKEKRETATLKCYPIPRHDTVYWYQQGPGQDPQFLISFYEKMQSDKGSIPDRFSAQQFSDYHSELNMSSLELGDSALYFCASSGRDQDYVSYTFGSGTRLTVV.

The V and J genes are TRBV24-1 and TRBJ2-7; 11 positions agree with TRBD2. CDR3 length: 16 residues. Germline trimming cut 4 bases from V and 3 bases from J; bases unmatched to any gene: 7. Germline V gives CDR1 KGHDR, CDR2 SFDVKD. Written as DNA, the CDR3 is TGTGCCACCAGTGACTACACTAGCGGGAGCAACTACGAGCAGTACTTC. It is translated as CATSDYTSGSNYEQYF.

This clonotype appeared a few times. This chain links TRBV20-1 with TRBJ1-2; D possibly corresponds to TRBD1 (5 bases). This CDR3 has 12 amino acids. Germline V CDR1 and CDR2: DFQATT, SNEGSKA (reference sequence). CDR3 in amino acids: CSPQGVFDGYTF. The CDR3 DNA sequence: TGCAGCCCCCAAGGGGTTTTTGATGGCTACACCTTC.

This clonotype showed up many times. The V gene is TRBV5-1, the J gene TRBJ2-3; 7 bases match TRBD1. The CDR3 loop spans 15 amino acids. Germline CDR1 reads SGHRS; CDR2 reads YFSETQ. V shed 1 base and J 6 bases; nucleotides not matched to a gene: 8. The CDR3 here is CASSLSTGIRDTQYF. The CDR3 DNA follows: TGCGCCAGCAGCTTGTCGACAGGGATTAGGGATACGCAGTATTTT. Supplemented by reference TRBV5-1 and TRBJ2-3, the full variable domain reads KAGVTQTPRYLIKTRGQQVTLSCSPISGHRSVSWYQQTPGQGLQFLFEYFSETQRNKGNFPGRFSGRQFSNSRSEMNVSTLELGDSALYLCASSLSTGIRDTQYFGPGTRLTVL.

This clonotype was observed many times. The rearrangement links TRBV3-1 to TRBJ2-7; D may be TRBD2 (6 bases). There are 14 residues in the CDR3. CDR1 is LGHDT, CDR2 YNNKEL, per germline (reference sequence). Trimming took 0 bases from V and 6 from J, leaving 12 bases between them. In DNA, the CDR3 is TGTGCCAGCAGCCAAGAACCCCTAGCGAGCGAGCAGTACTTC. Translation: CASSQEPLASEQYF.

The sample holds a few counts of this clonotype. The chain recombines TRBV9 with TRBJ2-7; D not certain. The CDR3 is 13 amino acids. The ends were cut back, 4 bases at V and 6 bases at J, with 14 bases in the middle. Germline V gene sequence: CDR1 SGDLS, CDR2 YYNGEE. The CDR3 nucleotides read TGTGCCAGCAGCCCATCCCATGGGCTCGAGCAGTACTTC. The encoded protein is CASSPSHGLEQYF.

The sample holds a few counts of this clonotype. V gene TRBV29-1 combines with J gene TRBJ1-1; the D is unclear. Germline assignment: CDR1 SQVTM and CDR2 ANQGSEA. The CDR3 runs 10 residues. V lost 0 bases, J lost 10 bases, and 6 bases lay in between. This CDR3 reads CSVEEGLAFF. For the CDR3, the DNA is TGCAGCGTTGAAGAAGGGCTAGCTTTCTTT.

At least ten counts were recorded for this clonotype. V gene TRBV20-1 combines with J gene TRBJ2-7; TRBD1 might be the D (6 bases). This CDR3 is 15 amino acids long. Germline CDR1 and CDR2: DFQATT and SNEGSKA (reference sequence). Trimming pared 6 bases from V and 2 bases from J, leaving 20 bases between. The DNA of the CDR3 is TGCAGTGCACACCCAAGACAGGCCGCCACCTACGAGCAGTACTTC. Translated, it gives CSAHPRQAATYEQYF.

At least ten counts were recorded for this clonotype. CDR3 in DNA: TGTGCCAGCAGCTTGACAGGGTCGACTGAAGCTTTCTTT. The encoded protein is CASSLTGSTEAFF. The rearrangement links TRBV5-5 to TRBJ1-1, with D maybe TRBD1 (6 bases). Germline CDR1 is SGHKS and CDR2 is YYEKEE (reference sequence). The length of the CDR3 is 13 residues. Trimming took 1 base from V and 5 from J, leaving 9 bases between them.

Notes on this clonotype: One base away lies a much larger clone, so this may be a sequencing read error. V is TRBV27 and J is TRBJ2-3; D is possibly TRBD2 (7 bases). The length of the CDR3 is 14 residues. V lost 6 bases, J lost 4 bases, and 14 bases lay in between. Germline lookup yields CDR1 MNHEY and CDR2 SMNVEV (reference sequence). The CDR3 protein is CASRIRGASDTQYF. CDR3 bases: TGTGCCAGCAGGATACGGGGGGCTTCAGATACGCAGTATTTT.

In this sample, this clonotype turned up a few times. The gene calls are TRBV19 and TRBJ1-4; D might be TRBD1 (6 bases). V shed 5 bases and J shed 7 bases, with 14 bases lying between them. The CDR3 has 14 amino acids. Per germline, CDR1 LNHDA and CDR2 SQIVND (reference sequence). CDR3 DNA sequence: TGTGCCAGTAGTTCTAGTGGCAGGGGTGAAAAACTGTTTTTT. Translating it yields CASSSSGRGEKLFF.

A word on this clonotype: A read error is possible here, since a much larger clone lies one base away. The V call is TRBV29-1, the J call TRBJ2-3; 7 bases fit TRBD1. Germline assignment: CDR1 SQVTM and CDR2 ANQGSEA. V lost 7 bases and J lost 0; bases outside the gene matches: 4. This CDR3 comprises 13 residues. DNA for the CDR3: TGCAGCGCAGACAGGGACAGCACAGATACGCAGTATTTT. This codes for CSADRDSTDTQYF.

This clonotype was picked up many times. The gene calls are TRBV30 and TRBJ1-2, with 7 positions matching TRBD1. CDR1 and CDR2 from the germline V gene are GTSNPN and SVGIG (reference sequence). With 5 bases clipped from V and 4 bases from J, the junction kept 10 bases outside the gene matches. This CDR3 has 14 residues. DNA of the CDR3: TGTGCCTGGCGGCCACGGACAGGCGGCTATGGCTACACCTTC. Translated: CAWRPRTGGYGYTF.